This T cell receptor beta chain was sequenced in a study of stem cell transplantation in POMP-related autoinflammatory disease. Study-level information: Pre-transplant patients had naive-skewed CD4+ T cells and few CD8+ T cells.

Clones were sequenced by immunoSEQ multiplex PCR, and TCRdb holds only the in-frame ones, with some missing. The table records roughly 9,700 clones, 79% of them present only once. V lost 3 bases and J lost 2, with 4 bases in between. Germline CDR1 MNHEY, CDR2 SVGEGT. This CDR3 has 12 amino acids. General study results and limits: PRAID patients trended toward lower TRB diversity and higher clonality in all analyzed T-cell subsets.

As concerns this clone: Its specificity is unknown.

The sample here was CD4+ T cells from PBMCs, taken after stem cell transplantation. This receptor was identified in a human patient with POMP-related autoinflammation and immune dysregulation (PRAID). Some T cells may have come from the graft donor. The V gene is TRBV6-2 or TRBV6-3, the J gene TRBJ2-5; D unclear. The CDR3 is CASSYPQETQYF. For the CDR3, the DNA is TGTGCCAGCAGTTATCCTCAAGAGACCCAGTACTTC.